This TCR beta chain is from a study of CD8 T cells in ankylosing spondylitis. A single record per CDR3 protein comes from TCRdb applying MiXCR to the 5' RACE reads. The sample carries about 160,000 distinct CDR3 sequences, 9.8% recorded once. The CDR3 has 14 residues. Per germline, CDR1 MGHDK and CDR2 SYGVNS. V was pared by 1 base and J by 2 bases, with 7 bases between. The V gene is TRBV25-1, the J gene TRBJ2-3; no clear D gene. The sequence was obtained from a female donor with ankylosing spondylitis or in good health (not recorded which). The sequenced material came from blood, either unsorted or a sorted T cell fraction (not recorded which). The CDR3 here is CASSELAFTDTQYF. In DNA, the CDR3 is TGTGCCAGCAGTGAATTGGCTTTCACAGATACGCAGTATTTT.